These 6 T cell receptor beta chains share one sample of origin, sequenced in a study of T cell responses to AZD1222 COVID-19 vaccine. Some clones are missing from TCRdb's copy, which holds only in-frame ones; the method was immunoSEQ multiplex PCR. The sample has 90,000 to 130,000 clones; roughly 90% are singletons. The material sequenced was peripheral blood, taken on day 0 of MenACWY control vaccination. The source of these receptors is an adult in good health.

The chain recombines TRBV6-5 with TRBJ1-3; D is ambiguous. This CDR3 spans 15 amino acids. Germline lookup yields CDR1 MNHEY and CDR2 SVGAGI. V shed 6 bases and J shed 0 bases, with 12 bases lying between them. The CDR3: CASRADWGSGNTIYF. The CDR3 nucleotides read TGTGCCAGCAGGGCGGACTGGGGCTCTGGAAACACCATATATTTT.

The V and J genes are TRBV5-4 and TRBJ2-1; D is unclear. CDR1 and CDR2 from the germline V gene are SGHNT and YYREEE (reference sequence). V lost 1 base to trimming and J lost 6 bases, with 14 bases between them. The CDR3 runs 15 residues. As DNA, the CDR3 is TGTGCCAGCAGCTTGAAGCAAAACAAGGGCAATGAGCAGTTCTTC. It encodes CASSLKQNKGNEQFF.

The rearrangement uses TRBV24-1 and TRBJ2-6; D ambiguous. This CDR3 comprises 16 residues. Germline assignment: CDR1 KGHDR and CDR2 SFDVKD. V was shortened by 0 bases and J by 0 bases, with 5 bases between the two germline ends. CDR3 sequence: CATSDLGSSGANVLTF. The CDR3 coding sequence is TGTGCCACCAGTGATTTGGGCAGCTCTGGGGCCAACGTCCTGACTTTC.

CDR3 protein: CASSPTGASSYNSPLHF. CDR3 coding DNA: TGCGCCAGCAGCCCGACAGGGGCTAGCTCCTATAATTCACCCCTCCACTTT. The rearrangement links TRBV4-3 to TRBJ1-6; 8 nucleotides align to TRBD1. Trimming at V came to 4 bases and at J to 0 bases, leaving 5 bases not matched to a gene. The CDR3 extends over 17 amino acids. The germline CDR1 and CDR2 sequences are LGHNA and YSLEER.

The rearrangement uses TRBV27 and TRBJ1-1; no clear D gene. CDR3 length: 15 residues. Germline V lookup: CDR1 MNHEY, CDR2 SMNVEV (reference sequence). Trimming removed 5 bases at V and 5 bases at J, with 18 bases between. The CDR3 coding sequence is TGTGCCAGCAGTAACGACGGAGGATTGGCGACTGAAGCTTTCTTT. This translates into CASSNDGGLATEAFF.

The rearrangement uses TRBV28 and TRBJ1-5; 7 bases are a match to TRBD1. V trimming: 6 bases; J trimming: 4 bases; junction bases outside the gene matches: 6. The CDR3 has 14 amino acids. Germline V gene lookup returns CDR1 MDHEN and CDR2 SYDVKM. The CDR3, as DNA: TGTGCCAGCAGCCTACCGGGACAGAATCAGCCCCAGCATTTT. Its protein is CASSLPGQNQPQHF.